This TCR beta chain was sequenced during a study of T cells after yellow fever vaccination. TCRdb reprocessed the 5' RACE reads via MiXCR and lists one record per CDR3 protein. The data contain 610,000 or so distinct CDR3 sequences, roughly an eighth of them singletons. Study-wide points: The secondary T-cell response peaked on day 5, not day 15, but was weaker.

This clonotype was counted at least ten times. Its antigen is not identified. The CDR3 loop spans 14 amino acids. Deletions cut 0 bases from V and 1 base from J, with 8 bases between. Germline CDR1 and CDR2: SGHRS and YFSETQ. The J gene is TRBJ2-7, the V gene TRBV5-1; D might be TRBD2 (7 bases). The sample here was PBMCs, taken on the day of the yellow fever booster vaccination. The sequence was obtained from a man aged 25-40 years who received the YFV17D yellow fever vaccine. The CDR3 nucleotides read TGCGCCAGCAGCTTGGAGGGGGGGTCCTACGAGCAGTACTTC. Amino acids: CASSLEGGSYEQYF.